The present entry profiles one T cell receptor beta chain with its context. What it recognizes is unknown. The germline V gene encodes CDR1 MNHEY and CDR2 SMNVEV (reference sequence). There are 14 residues in the CDR3. V was shortened by 7 bases and J by 5 bases, with 17 bases between the two germline ends. Using a J-beta primer mix together with a sample-barcoded 5' primer, a second PCR was run for 7 to 11 cycles. TCRdb reprocessed the 5' RACE reads with MiXCR, giving one entry per CDR3 protein. The table records roughly 860,000 distinct CDR3 sequences, approximately 67% of them present only once. This sample is part of a study of blood T cells in healthy people across ages. Findings and limits, study-wide: Long-lived and aged donors differed, with more naive CD4+ cells and higher diversity in the long-lived.

The sequence was collected from a man aged 25-45 years in good health. J is TRBJ2-5 and V is TRBV27; D is unclear. The sequenced material came from blood. The CDR3 loop is CASTPFLGTETQYF. The DNA of the CDR3 is TGTGCCAGCACCCCATTTCTGGGTACTGAGACCCAGTACTTC.